This TCR beta chain was profiled in a study of T cell responses to AZD1222 COVID-19 vaccine. Whole-study results and caveats: Repertoire sampling happened only post peak T cell response. The study identified only six AZD1222 recipients as seropositive at baseline. Females outnumbered males among donors, who were mostly white British; clonal diversity was possibly underestimated.

The V end was cut by 2 bases, the J end by 3 bases, with 5 bases between. Per the germline V gene, CDR1 is LGHDT and CDR2 is YNNKEL (reference sequence). The CDR3 contains 12 residues. For this clone: Its antigen remains unidentified. In the same sample, other DNA sequences code for this CDR3.

The study pooled second doses at about 4 or about 12 weeks. This table comes from immunoSEQ multiplex PCR, and its TCRdb copy is limited to in-frame clones, with some not included. The data show 50,000 to 55,000 clones, roughly 90% seen once. The chain links TRBV3-1 (or the pseudogene TRBV3-2) to TRBJ2-7; D ambiguous. The TCR sequence derives from an adult who received the AZD1222 COVID-19 vaccine. The material was peripheral blood, obtained 28 days after the second AZD1222 dose. CDR3 sequence reads: CASSQISYEQYF. For the CDR3, the DNA is TGTGCCAGCAGCCAAATTAGCTACGAGCAGTACTTC.